This note documents a single T cell receptor (beta chain) sequence. These data originate in a study of technical replicates of blood from a few donors. Germline CDR1 and CDR2: PRHDT and FYEKMQ (reference sequence). CDR3 length: 14 residues. V was pared by 2 bases and J by 3 bases, with 7 bases between. This table comes from immunoSEQ multiplex PCR, and its TCRdb copy is limited to in-frame clones, with some not included. The sample holds about 97,000 clones; roughly 95% are singletons and the top ten take 0.3% to 0.45%. The gene calls are TRBV13 and TRBJ2-2; possible D gene TRBD2, 5 bases. This receptor was taken from a human donor in good health. Input material: T cells isolated from PBMCs. The CDR3 protein is CASSLNGDTGELFF. The CDR3 DNA follows: TGTGCCAGCAGCTTAAACGGGGACACCGGGGAGCTGTTTTTT.